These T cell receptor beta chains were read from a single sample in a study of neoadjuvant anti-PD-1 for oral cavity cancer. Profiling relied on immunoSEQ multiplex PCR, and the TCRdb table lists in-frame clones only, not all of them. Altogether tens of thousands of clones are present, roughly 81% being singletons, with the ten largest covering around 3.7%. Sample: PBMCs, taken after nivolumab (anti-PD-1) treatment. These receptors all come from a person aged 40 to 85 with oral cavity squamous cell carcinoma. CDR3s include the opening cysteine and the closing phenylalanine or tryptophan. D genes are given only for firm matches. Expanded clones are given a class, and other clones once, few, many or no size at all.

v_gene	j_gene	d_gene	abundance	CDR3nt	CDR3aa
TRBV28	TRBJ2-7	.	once	TGTGCCAGCGAACAGAATTCCTACGAGCAGTACTTC	CASEQNSYEQYF
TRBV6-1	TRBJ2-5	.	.	TGTGCCAGCAGTGTCGGGCAGGGGACTAAAGAGACCCAGTACTTC	CASSVGQGTKETQYF
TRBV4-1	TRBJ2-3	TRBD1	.	TGCGCCAGCAGCCCAGGACAGGGGGTAGGTCATCCCGATACGCAGTATTTT	CASSPGQGVGHPDTQYF
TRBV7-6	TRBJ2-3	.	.	TGTGCCAGCAGCTCGACAGATACGCAGTATTTT	CASSSTDTQYF
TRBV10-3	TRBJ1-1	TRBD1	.	TGTGCCATCAGTGAGCAGGGGGTGAAGTCTGAAGCTTTCTTT	CAISEQGVKSEAFF
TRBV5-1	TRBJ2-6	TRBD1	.	TGCGCCAGCAGCCCCGGGACAGCAGAGGCCAACGTCCTGACTTTC	CASSPGTAEANVLTF
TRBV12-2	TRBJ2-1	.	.	TGTGCAAGTCGCTTAACCCAGCGGGAGGGACGTGAGCAGTTCTTC	CASRLTQREGREQFF
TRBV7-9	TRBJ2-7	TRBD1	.	TGTGCCAGCCGGTGGGACAGCTACGAGCAGTACTTC	CASRWDSYEQYF
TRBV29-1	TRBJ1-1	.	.	TGCAGCCTCGTGAGGTCGAACACTGAAGCTTTCTTT	CSLVRSNTEAFF
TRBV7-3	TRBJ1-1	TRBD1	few	TGTGCCAGCAGCCAGGGGGTTAGTACTGAAGCTTTCTTT	CASSQGVSTEAFF
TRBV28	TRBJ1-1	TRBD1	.	TGTGCCAGCAGTCCCCGGACAGGGAGCACTGAAGCTTTCTTT	CASSPRTGSTEAFF
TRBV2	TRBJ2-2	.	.	TGTGCCAGCAGTGAAGGCCAGAACACCGGGGAGCTGTTTTTT	CASSEGQNTGELFF
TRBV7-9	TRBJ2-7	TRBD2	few	TGTGCCAGCAGCCTAGGGACTAGCGTCTACGAGCAGTACTTC	CASSLGTSVYEQYF
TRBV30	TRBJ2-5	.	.	TGTGCCTGGAGCCCCGGAGGAGCTCTGGAGACCCAGTACTTC	CAWSPGGALETQYF
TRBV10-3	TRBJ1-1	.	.	TGTGCCACCTCGGACATGCACACTGAAGCTTTCTTT	CATSDMHTEAFF
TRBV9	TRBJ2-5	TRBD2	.	TGTGCCAGCAGCGTGGGACTAGCGGATAAAGAGACCCAGTACTTC	CASSVGLADKETQYF
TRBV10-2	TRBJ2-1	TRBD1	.	TGCGCCGCCAGGGGGCATCGCGAGCAGTTCTTC	CAARGHREQFF
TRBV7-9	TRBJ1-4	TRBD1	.	TGTGCCAGCAGCGACCGGACAGGGCGCTATGAAAAACTGTTTTTT	CASSDRTGRYEKLFF
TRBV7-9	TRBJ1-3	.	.	TGTGCCAGCAGCTCCCGACAGATCTCTGGAAACACCATATATTTT	CASSSRQISGNTIYF
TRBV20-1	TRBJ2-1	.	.	TGCAGTGCTAGAGTTTACAATGAGCAGTTCTTC	CSARVYNEQFF
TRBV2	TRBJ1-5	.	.	TGTGCCAGCAGTGAAAGGGGTGAGGATCAGCCCCAGCATTTT	CASSERGEDQPQHF
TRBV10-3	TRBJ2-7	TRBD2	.	TGTGCCTCACGGGGGCTAGCGGGAGCATACGAGCAGTACTTC	CASRGLAGAYEQYF
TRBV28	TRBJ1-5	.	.	TGTGCCAGCAGTTTCAGACAGCCTTATAGCAATCAGCCCCAGCATTTT	CASSFRQPYSNQPQHF
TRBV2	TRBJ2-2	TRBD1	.	TGTGCCAGCAGTGGGCAGGGGGCCACCGGGGAGCTGTTTTTT	CASSGQGATGELFF
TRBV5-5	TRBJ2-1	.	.	TGTGCCAGCAGCTCCCAGTGGGCCTTAGCTTTGGGTTTCAATGAGCAGTTCTTC	CASSSQWALALGFNEQFF
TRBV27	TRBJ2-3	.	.	TGTGCCAGCAATAGGGCGGGCTTAGCGGCAGATACGCAGTATTTT	CASNRAGLAADTQYF
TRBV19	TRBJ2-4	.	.	TGTGCCAGTAGTATACAGGCCCCGGGAGTTAAAAACATTCAGTACTTC	CASSIQAPGVKNIQYF
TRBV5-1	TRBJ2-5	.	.	TGCGCCAGCAGCTCCCATCAAGAGACCCAGTACTTC	CASSSHQETQYF
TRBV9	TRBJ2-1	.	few	TGTGCCAACGGGGATCGGAGGGCCTCGGGTAATGAGCAGTTCTTC	CANGDRRASGNEQFF
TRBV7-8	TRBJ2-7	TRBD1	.	TGTGCCAGCAGCTTAGACAGGGGAGCTGAGGAGCAGTACTTC	CASSLDRGAEEQYF
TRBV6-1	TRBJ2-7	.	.	TGTGCCAGCAGCCCCGTAGGCTACGAGCAGTACTTC	CASSPVGYEQYF
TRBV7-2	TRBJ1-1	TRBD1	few	TGTGCCAGCAGACCGACAGGGGCCTGGCCTGAAGCTTTCTTT	CASRPTGAWPEAFF
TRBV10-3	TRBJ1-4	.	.	TGTGCCATCAGTGAGTCCGGGGGCGATGAAAAACTGTTTTTT	CAISESGGDEKLFF
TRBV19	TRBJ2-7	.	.	TGTGCCAGTAGCGGAGCCCGGGACGCGGGGACCTACGAGCAGTACTTC	CASSGARDAGTYEQYF
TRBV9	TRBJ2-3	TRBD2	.	TGTGCCAGCAGCGTAGTGACTAGCGGGAGTTTCACAGATACGCAGTATTTT	CASSVVTSGSFTDTQYF
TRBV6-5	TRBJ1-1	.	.	TGTGCCAGCCTTAGGGCTTTCTTT	CASLRAFF
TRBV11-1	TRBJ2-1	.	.	TGTGCCAGCAGCTACGGTCAGCAGGGTCTATACAATGAGCAGTTCTTC	CASSYGQQGLYNEQFF
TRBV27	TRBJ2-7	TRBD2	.	TGTGCCAGCAGCTCTAGCGGGGGTCGGTACGAGCAGTACTTC	CASSSSGGRYEQYF
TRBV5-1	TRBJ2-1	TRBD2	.	TGCGCCAGCAGCTTTCCTAGCGGGAGAACGGGAAATGAGCAGTTCTTC	CASSFPSGRTGNEQFF
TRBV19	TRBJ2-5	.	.	TGTGCCAGTAGTAAGGTGGGCAGGGGTCAAGAGACCCAGTACTTC	CASSKVGRGQETQYF
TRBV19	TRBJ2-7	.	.	TGTGCCAGTCGGGACTCAGGGAACTACGAGCAGTACTTC	CASRDSGNYEQYF
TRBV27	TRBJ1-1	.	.	TGTGCCAGCAGTCTGCGGGCAGGGGTGGGTAGCACTGAAGCTTTCTTT	CASSLRAGVGSTEAFF
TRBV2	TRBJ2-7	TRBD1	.	TGTGCCAGCAAAGACCCGGGACAGTTATACGAGCAGTACTTC	CASKDPGQLYEQYF
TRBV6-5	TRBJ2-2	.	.	TGTGCCAGCAGTTACTCGATAGGACGGAACACCGGGGAGCTGTTTTTT	CASSYSIGRNTGELFF
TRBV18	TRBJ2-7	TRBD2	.	TGTGCCAGCTCACCAGGGCTAGCGGCCTACGAGCAGTACTTC	CASSPGLAAYEQYF
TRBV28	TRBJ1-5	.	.	TGTGCCAGCAGGCCCGGGACTCCCGGAGGTGGCAATCAGCCCCAGCATTTT	CASRPGTPGGGNQPQHF
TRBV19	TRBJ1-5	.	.	TGTGCCAGTAGTGACTTCTATCAGCCCCAGCATTTT	CASSDFYQPQHF
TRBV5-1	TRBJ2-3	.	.	TGCGCCAGCAGCTTGGCCGGAGGGGGCGGGAAGAGCACAGATACGCAGTATTTT	CASSLAGGGGKSTDTQYF
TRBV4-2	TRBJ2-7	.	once	TGTGCCAGCAGCCAGGGAGACGCCGTCGAGCAGTACTTC	CASSQGDAVEQYF
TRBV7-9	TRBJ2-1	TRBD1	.	TGTGCCAGCAGCTCATGGGACAGGGGGGACAGTGACAGTAATGAGCAGTTCTTC	CASSSWDRGDSDSNEQFF
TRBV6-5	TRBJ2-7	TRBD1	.	TGTGCCAGCACGACAGGGGGGGGCTCCTACGAGCAGTACTTC	CASTTGGGSYEQYF
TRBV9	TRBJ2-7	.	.	TGTGCCAGCAGCGTAGGGGGCATGTCCTACGAGCAGTACTTC	CASSVGGMSYEQYF
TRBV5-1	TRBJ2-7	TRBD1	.	TGCGCCAGCAATCAGGGACAGGGCGGCGAGCAGTACTTC	CASNQGQGGEQYF
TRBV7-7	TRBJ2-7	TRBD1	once	TGTGCTAGCAGCCCCGCCGGGACAGGATCCTACGAGCAGTACTTC	CASSPAGTGSYEQYF
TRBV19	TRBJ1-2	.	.	TGTGCCAGTAGTAGACACTTTACTAACTATGGCTACACCTTC	CASSRHFTNYGYTF
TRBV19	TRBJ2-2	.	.	TGTGCCAGTACCCCCCTCCGCACCGGGGAGCTGTTTTTT	CASTPLRTGELFF
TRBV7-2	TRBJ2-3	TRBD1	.	TGTGCCAGCACCCAGGCAGGGGGTAGTTTTGATACGCAGTATTTT	CASTQAGGSFDTQYF
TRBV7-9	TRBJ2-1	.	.	TGTGCCAGCAGCCTGTGGGACGCACTCGACAATGAGCAGTTCTTC	CASSLWDALDNEQFF